This T cell receptor (beta chain) appears in the sequencing data of a study of T-cell memory formation after mild COVID-19. Study findings and constraints: There were some responding clones in pre-infection memory, which suggested that cross-reactive memory had joined. Those CD4+ clones that contracted were mainly in CM and EM (CD8+ ones in EMRA). CD4+ bias marked clones expanding day 15 to 37, unlike balanced contracting clones.

Of note for this clonotype: Its antigen is undetermined.

TCRdb ran MiXCR on the 5' RACE reads and lists one entry per CDR3 protein. This sample has more than 150,000 distinct CDR3 sequences, with about a fifth found just once. Trimming removed 6 bases at V and 4 bases at J, with 1 base between. The germline CDR1 and CDR2 sequences are MDHEN and SYDVKM. This CDR3 has 10 residues. Input material: PBMCs or a T cell subset sorted from them (not recorded which). V is TRBV28 and J is TRBJ1-3; D gene uncertain. This receptor was taken from a young man who had mild COVID-19 (a few samples of this study predate the infection). Cell type and time point are not known. The CDR3 nucleotides are TGTGCCAGCAGAGGAAACACCATATATTTT. This gives the protein CASRGNTIYF. Full variable domain (rest looked up from reference TRBV28 and TRBJ1-3): DVKVTQSSRYLVKRTGEKVFLECVQDMDHENMFWYRQDPGLGLRLIYFSYDVKMKEKGDIPEGYSVSREKKERFSLILESASTNQTSMYLCASRGNTIYFGEGSWLTVV.